These T cell receptor beta chains were read from a single sample in a study of CD8 T cells in ankylosing spondylitis. MiXCR, applied by TCRdb to the 5' RACE reads, yields one record per CDR3 protein. The profile shows 250,000 to 400,000 distinct CDR3 sequences, under 14% of them singletons. Sequencing was done on a sample of blood, either unsorted or a sorted T cell fraction (not recorded which). Receptor source: a female donor with ankylosing spondylitis or in good health (not recorded which). The CDR3 runs from the conserved cysteine through the conserved F or W. D genes are given only for firm matches. The size of a clone is reported for some rows only, either as once, few or many, or as a class for expanded clones.

>TRBV10-3|many|TRBJ1-1|13|-
CAITGGGNTEAFF
TGTGCCATCACTGGGGGCGGAAACACTGAAGCTTTCTTT
>TRBV11-1|many|TRBJ1-1|13|-
CASSSLDSMEAFF
TGTGCCAGCAGCTCCCTGGACAGTATGGAAGCTTTCTTT
>TRBV12-3/TRBV12-4|-|TRBJ1-4|14|TRBD1
CASSYGTANEKLFF
TGTGCCAGCAGTTACGGGACAGCTAATGAAAAACTGTTTTTT
>TRBV7-9|-|TRBJ2-6|15|-
CASSWGNFGANVLTF
TGTGCCAGCAGCTGGGGAAACTTTGGGGCCAACGTCCTGACTTTC
>TRBV27|few|TRBJ2-1|15|-
CASILRSGISHEQFF
TGTGCCAGCATCCTAAGGTCGGGTATCTCCCATGAGCAGTTCTTC
>TRBV12-3/TRBV12-4|few|TRBJ1-2|14|-
CASSFRGSALGYTF
TGTGCCAGCAGTTTTAGGGGTAGTGCCCTCGGCTACACCTTC
>TRBV11-2|many|TRBJ1-5|15|TRBD1
CASSFAGQANQPQHF
TGTGCCAGCAGCTTTGCGGGACAGGCAAATCAGCCCCAGCATTTT
>TRBV7-9|few|TRBJ2-4|15|TRBD1
CASSSGQGAKNIQYF
TGTGCCAGCAGCTCGGGACAGGGGGCCAAAAACATTCAGTACTTC
>TRBV10-3|many|TRBJ1-5|14|TRBD1
CAISEGQGSQPQHF
TGTGCCATCAGTGAGGGACAGGGCAGTCAGCCCCAGCATTTT
>TRBV20-1|many|TRBJ2-7|15|TRBD1
CSVNGGQVSQSGQYF
TGCAGTGTTAATGGGGGACAGGTCTCCCAGTCGGGGCAGTACTTC
>TRBV25-1|many|TRBJ2-5|15|TRBD1
CASSESTGRKETQYF
TGTGCCAGCAGTGAATCGACAGGGCGAAAAGAGACCCAGTACTTC
>TRBV4-1|few|TRBJ1-1|16|-
CASSQELNRVNTEAFF
TGCGCCAGCAGCCAAGAACTGAACAGGGTGAACACTGAAGCTTTCTTT
>TRBV15|many|TRBJ1-1|15|-
CATGGAGLPNTEAFF
TGTGCCACCGGCGGGGCAGGACTCCCGAACACTGAAGCTTTCTTT
>TRBV6-4|many|TRBJ2-3|14|-
CASSDGGATDTQYF
TGTGCCAGCAGTGACGGGGGGGCCACAGATACGCAGTATTTT
>TRBV7-2|-|TRBJ2-7|14|TRBD2
CASSLERGHYEQYF
TGTGCCAGCAGCTTGGAGCGGGGGCACTACGAGCAGTACTTC
>TRBV5-4|many|TRBJ2-1|14|-
CASSSRGSYNEQFF
TGTGCCAGCAGCTCACGGGGCTCCTACAATGAGCAGTTCTTC
>TRBV20-1|many|TRBJ2-1|14|TRBD2
CSARGLAVYNEQFF
TGCAGTGCTAGAGGACTAGCGGTTTACAATGAGCAGTTCTTC
>TRBV7-9|many|TRBJ1-1|12|-
CASSLEVTEAFF
TGTGCCAGCAGCTTAGAGGTAACTGAAGCTTTCTTT
>TRBV18|many|TRBJ1-2|15|TRBD1
CASSPKTGEAYGYTF
TGTGCCAGCTCACCGAAAACAGGGGAGGCCTATGGCTACACCTTC
>TRBV12-3/TRBV12-4|many|TRBJ2-5|14|-
CASSPDGTMGTQYF
TGTGCCAGCTCGCCGGACGGCACCATGGGGACCCAGTACTTC
>TRBV7-2|few|TRBJ2-7|15|-
CASSPRGSGAYEQYF
TGTGCCAGCAGCCCGCGTGGCTCAGGGGCCTACGAGCAGTACTTC
>TRBV5-1|-|TRBJ2-7|16|-
CASSLRVGSGAYEQYF
TGCGCCAGCAGCTTGAGGGTTGGTAGCGGTGCCTACGAGCAGTACTTC
>TRBV12-3/TRBV12-4|many|TRBJ2-1|13|-
CASSFTYEGEQFF
TGTGCCAGCAGCTTCACTTATGAGGGTGAGCAGTTCTTC
>TRBV5-6|-|TRBJ1-2|15|TRBD1
CASRGSWDSVDGYTF
TGTGCCAGCAGGGGAAGTTGGGACAGCGTCGATGGCTACACCTTC
>TRBV6-2/TRBV6-3|-|TRBJ2-3|18|TRBD2
CASTPRPRASGSTDTQYF
TGTGCCAGCACCCCACGCCCGAGGGCTAGCGGATCCACAGATACGCAGTATTTT
>TRBV11-2|-|TRBJ2-1|17|TRBD2
CASSLGAAGGPFDEQFF
TGTGCCAGCAGCTTAGGGGCGGCGGGGGGGCCGTTCGATGAGCAGTTCTTC
>TRBV29-1|-|TRBJ2-7|12|-
CSVRTYGYEQYF
TGCAGCGTTCGGACTTACGGCTACGAGCAGTACTTC
>TRBV12-3/TRBV12-4|many|TRBJ1-1|16|-
CASSFFGGKRGTEAFF
TGTGCCAGCAGTTTTTTTGGCGGCAAAAGGGGGACTGAAGCTTTCTTT
>TRBV5-5|many|TRBJ2-2|14|-
CASERQANTGELFF
TGTGCCAGCGAGCGGCAAGCTAACACCGGGGAGCTGTTTTTT